This paragraph reports one T cell receptor (beta chain). Seattle researchers signed up patients amid active infection and tracked them longitudinally. V was pared by 5 bases and J by 6 bases, with 11 bases between. CDR1 and CDR2 (germline): LNHDA, SQIVND (reference sequence). This CDR3 has 13 residues. The sample is drawn from a study of blood T cell repertoires in COVID-19. Study overall: PBMCs, B-cell-depleted T cells, or T cells were the source of the cDNA or gDNA that made up the material.

The protocol was immunoSEQ multiplex PCR, while the TCRdb copy is restricted to in-frame clones and leaves out a portion. The sample has around 370,000 clones; roughly 86% are singletons. The sequencing sample was made of peripheral blood. The chain carries TRBV19 and TRBJ2-1, with D unclear. This clonotype was obtained from a woman in her 70s with COVID-19, enrolled during active disease. This CDR3 is CASSPVGPNEQFF. The CDR3 DNA follows: TGTGCCAGTAGTCCAGTTGGCCCCAATGAGCAGTTCTTC.